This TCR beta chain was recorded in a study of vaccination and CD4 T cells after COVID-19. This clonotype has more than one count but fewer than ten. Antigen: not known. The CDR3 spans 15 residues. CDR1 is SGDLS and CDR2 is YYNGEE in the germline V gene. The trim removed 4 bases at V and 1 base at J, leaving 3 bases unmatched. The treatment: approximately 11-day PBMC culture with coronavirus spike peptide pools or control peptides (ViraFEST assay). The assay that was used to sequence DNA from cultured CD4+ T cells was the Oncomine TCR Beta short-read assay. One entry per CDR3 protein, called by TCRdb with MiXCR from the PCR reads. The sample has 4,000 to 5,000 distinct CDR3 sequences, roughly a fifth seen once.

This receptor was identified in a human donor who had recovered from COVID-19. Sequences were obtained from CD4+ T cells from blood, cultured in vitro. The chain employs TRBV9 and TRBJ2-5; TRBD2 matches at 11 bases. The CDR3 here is CASSTLAGAQETQYF. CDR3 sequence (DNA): TGTGCCAGCAGCACACTAGCGGGGGCCCAAGAGACCCAGTACTTC.